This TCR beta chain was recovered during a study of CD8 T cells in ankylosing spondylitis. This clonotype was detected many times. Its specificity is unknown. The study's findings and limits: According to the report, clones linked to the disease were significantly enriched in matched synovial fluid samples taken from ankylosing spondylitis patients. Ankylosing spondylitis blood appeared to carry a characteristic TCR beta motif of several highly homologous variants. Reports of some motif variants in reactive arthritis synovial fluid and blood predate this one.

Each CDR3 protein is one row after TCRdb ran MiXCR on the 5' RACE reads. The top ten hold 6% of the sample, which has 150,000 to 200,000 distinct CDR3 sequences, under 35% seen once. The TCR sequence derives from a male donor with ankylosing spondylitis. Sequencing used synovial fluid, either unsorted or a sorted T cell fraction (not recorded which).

The CDR3 DNA follows: TGTGCCAGCGGCGGACAGGGTGGGTCCTACGAGCAGTACTTC. This encodes CASGGQGGSYEQYF. The genes are TRBV25-1 and TRBJ2-7, with TRBD1 matching 8 bases. The trim removed 8 bases at V and 1 base at J, leaving 7 bases unmatched. The CDR3 loop spans 14 amino acids. The germline CDR1 and CDR2 sequences are MGHDK and SYGVNS.